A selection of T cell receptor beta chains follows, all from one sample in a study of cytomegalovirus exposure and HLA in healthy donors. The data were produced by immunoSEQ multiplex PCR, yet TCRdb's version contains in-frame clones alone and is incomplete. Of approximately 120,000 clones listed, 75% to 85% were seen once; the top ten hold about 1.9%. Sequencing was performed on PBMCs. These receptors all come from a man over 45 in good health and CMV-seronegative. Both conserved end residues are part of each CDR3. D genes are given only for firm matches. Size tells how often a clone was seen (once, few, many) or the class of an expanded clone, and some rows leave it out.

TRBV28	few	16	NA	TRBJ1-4	TGTGCCAGCAGTACATCCCGACGGGCAACTAATGAAAAACTGTTTTTT	CASSTSRRATNEKLFF
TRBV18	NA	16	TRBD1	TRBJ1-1	TGTGCCAGCTCCCAATGGACAGGGGGGCCGAACACTGAAGCTTTCTTT	CASSQWTGGPNTEAFF
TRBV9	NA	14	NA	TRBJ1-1	TGTGCCAGCAGCGTAGGGCCAGTGAACACTGAAGCTTTCTTT	CASSVGPVNTEAFF
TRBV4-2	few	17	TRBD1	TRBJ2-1	TGTGCCAGCAGCCAAGAACCCGGACAGGGGATGTACAATGAGCAGTTCTTC	CASSQEPGQGMYNEQFF
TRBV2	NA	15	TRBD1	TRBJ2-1	TGTGCCAGCAGTGTGGACAGGGCCCACTACAATGAGCAGTTCTTC	CASSVDRAHYNEQFF
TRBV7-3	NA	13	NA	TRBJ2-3	TGTGCCAGCAGCTTACAGTACACAGATACGCAGTATTTT	CASSLQYTDTQYF
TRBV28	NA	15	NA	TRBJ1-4	TGTGCCAGCAGCCCCCGGGGGGCAACTAATGAAAAACTGTTTTTT	CASSPRGATNEKLFF
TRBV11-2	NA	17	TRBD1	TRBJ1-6	TGTGCCAGCAGCTCCCCTCCTCCGGGGACAGAAAATTCACCCCTCCACTTT	CASSSPPPGTENSPLHF
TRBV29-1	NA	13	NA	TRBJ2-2	TGCAGCGTTGAGCCCGAGCGGGTCGGGGAGCTGTTTTTT	CSVEPERVGELFF
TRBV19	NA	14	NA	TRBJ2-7	TGTGCCAGTAGTAGGGGGACTGTAGCCTACGAGCAGTACTTC	CASSRGTVAYEQYF
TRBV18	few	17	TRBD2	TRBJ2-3	TGTGCCAGCTCACACCCGGGACTAGCGGGGCCCCCAGATACGCAGTATTTT	CASSHPGLAGPPDTQYF
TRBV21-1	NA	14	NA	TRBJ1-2	TGTGCCAGCAGTAGATGTGGCAGGGCGGGGGGCTACACCTTC	CASSRCGRAGGYTF
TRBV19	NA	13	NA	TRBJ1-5	TGTGCCAGTAGTGGTGGAGCGGCTCAGCCCCAGCATTTT	CASSGGAAQPQHF
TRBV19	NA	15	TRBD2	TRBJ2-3	TGTGCCAGTAGTATGAGTGCGGGGGTTACAGATACGCAGTATTTT	CASSMSAGVTDTQYF
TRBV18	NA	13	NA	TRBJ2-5	TGTGCCAGCTCACCAGGGAGTCAAGAGACCCAGTACTTC	CASSPGSQETQYF
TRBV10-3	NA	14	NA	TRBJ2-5	TGTGCCATCAGTGAGCCCGGGAGAACAGAGACCCAGTACTTC	CAISEPGRTETQYF
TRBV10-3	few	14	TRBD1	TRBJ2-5	TGTGCCATCAGTGAAGACAGGGGGAAGGAGACCCAGTACTTC	CAISEDRGKETQYF
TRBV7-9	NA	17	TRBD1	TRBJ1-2	TGTGCCAGCAGCTCGACCGGGACAGGGGGCGCGACCTATGGCTACACCTTC	CASSSTGTGGATYGYTF
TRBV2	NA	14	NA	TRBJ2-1	TGTGCCAGCAGTGAAGAACGCCTTACTAATGAGCAGTTCTTC	CASSEERLTNEQFF
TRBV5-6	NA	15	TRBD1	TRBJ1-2	TGTGCCAGCAGGCCCAAGGGACAGGGGCACTATGGCTACACCTTC	CASRPKGQGHYGYTF
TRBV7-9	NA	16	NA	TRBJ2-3	TGTGCCAGCAGCTCCCGCGGCCCTCGGGGCACAGATACGCAGTATTTT	CASSSRGPRGTDTQYF
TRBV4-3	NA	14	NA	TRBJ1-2	TGCGCCAGCAGCCAAACAGGGATTAACTATGGCTACACCTTC	CASSQTGINYGYTF
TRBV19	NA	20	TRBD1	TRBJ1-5	TGTGCCAGTAGTAGCCAGGGGGCAGAAAGTTTCCACTATAGCAATCAGCCCCAGCATTTT	CASSSQGAESFHYSNQPQHF
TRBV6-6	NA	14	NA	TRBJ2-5	TGTGCCAGCAGCTCCCGCAGTCTTCTAGAGACCCAGTACTTC	CASSSRSLLETQYF
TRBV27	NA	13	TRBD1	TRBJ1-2	TGTGCCAGCAGTTACCGGGACAGGACCTTTTACACCTTC	CASSYRDRTFYTF
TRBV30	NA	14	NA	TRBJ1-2	TGTGCCTGGACGGCGGGGGGGGCTAACTATGGCTACACCTTC	CAWTAGGANYGYTF
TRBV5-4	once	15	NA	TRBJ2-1	TGTGCCAGCAGCTTGGGTGGCAGCGCCTACAATGAGCAGTTCTTC	CASSLGGSAYNEQFF
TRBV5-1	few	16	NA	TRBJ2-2	TGCGCCAGCAGCGCCCGGATGGGTACAGTAGCCGGGGAGCTGTTTTTT	CASSARMGTVAGELFF
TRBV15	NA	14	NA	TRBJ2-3	TGTGCCACCAGCAGAACTAGCTCCCCAGATACGCAGTATTTT	CATSRTSSPDTQYF
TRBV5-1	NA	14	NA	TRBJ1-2	TGCGCCAGCAGCCCGTGGACAGCTAACTATGGCTACACCTTC	CASSPWTANYGYTF
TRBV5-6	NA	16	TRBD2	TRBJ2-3	TGTGCCAGCAGCTTGGTTAGCGGGGGGGCCTGGGATACGCAGTATTTT	CASSLVSGGAWDTQYF
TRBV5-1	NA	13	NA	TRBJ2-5	TGCGCCAGCAGCCCGACAGGTTCAGAGACCCAGTACTTC	CASSPTGSETQYF